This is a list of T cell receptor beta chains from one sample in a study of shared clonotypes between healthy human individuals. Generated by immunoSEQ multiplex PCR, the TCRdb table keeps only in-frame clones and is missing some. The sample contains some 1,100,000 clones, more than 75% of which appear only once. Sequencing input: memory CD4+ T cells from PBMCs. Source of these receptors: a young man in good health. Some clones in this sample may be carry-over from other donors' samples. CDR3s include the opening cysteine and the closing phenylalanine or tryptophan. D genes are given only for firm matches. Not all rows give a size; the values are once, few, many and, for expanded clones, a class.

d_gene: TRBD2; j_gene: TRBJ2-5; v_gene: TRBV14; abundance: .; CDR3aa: CASSPRLAGQETQYF; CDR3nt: TGTGCCAGCAGTCCGCGACTAGCGGGACAAGAGACCCAGTACTTC
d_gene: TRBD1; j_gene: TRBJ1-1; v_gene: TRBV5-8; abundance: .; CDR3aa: CASSFRGLGTEAFF; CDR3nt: TGTGCCAGCAGCTTCAGGGGGCTGGGCACTGAAGCTTTCTTT
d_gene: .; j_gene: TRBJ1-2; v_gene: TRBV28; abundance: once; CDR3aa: CASSLMGYGYTF; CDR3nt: TGTGCCAGCAGTCTCATGGGCTATGGCTACACCTTC
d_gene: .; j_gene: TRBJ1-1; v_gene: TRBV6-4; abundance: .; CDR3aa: CASSDGGGDRQAFF; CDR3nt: TGTGCCAGCAGTGACGGGGGGGGAGATCGACAAGCTTTCTTT
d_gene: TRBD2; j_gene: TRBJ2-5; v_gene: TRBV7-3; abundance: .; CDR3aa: CASSLSGGRWETQYF; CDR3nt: TGTGCCAGCAGCTTATCCGGCGGGAGGTGGGAGACCCAGTACTTC
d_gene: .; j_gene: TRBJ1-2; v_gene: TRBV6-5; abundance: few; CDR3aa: CASSYRRQAHGYTF; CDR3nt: TGTGCCAGCAGTTACCGAAGACAGGCCCATGGCTACACCTTC
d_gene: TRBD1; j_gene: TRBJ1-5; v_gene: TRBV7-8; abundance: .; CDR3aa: CASSLGRTGNQPQHF; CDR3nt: TGTGCCAGCAGCTTAGGGAGGACAGGGAATCAGCCCCAGCATTTT
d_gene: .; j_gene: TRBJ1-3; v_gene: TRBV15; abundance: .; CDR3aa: CATSEPGGGNTIYF; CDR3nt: TGTGCCACCAGCGAACCCGGGGGAGGAAACACCATATATTTT
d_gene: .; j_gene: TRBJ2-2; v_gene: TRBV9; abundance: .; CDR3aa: CASSVGSSWTGELFF; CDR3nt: TGTGCCAGCAGCGTAGGGAGTTCATGGACCGGGGAGCTGTTTTTT
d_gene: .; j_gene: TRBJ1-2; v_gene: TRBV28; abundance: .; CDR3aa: CASSYTLGRGYTF; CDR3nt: TGTGCCAGCAGTTATACCCTAGGGCGGGGCTACACCTTC
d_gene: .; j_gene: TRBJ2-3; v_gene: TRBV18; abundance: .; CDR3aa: CASRSGIDGTDTQYF; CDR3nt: TGTGCCAGCAGGTCGGGGATCGATGGCACAGATACGCAGTATTTT
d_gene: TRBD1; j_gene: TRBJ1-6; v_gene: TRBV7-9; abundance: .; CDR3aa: CASSLGQGGSPLHF; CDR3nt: TGTGCCAGCAGCTTGGGACAGGGCGGGTCACCCCTCCACTTT
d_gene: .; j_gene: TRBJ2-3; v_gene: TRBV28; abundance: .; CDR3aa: CDYLLTEGDTQYF; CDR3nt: TGCGACTATCTCTTGACCGAGGGAGATACGCAGTATTTT
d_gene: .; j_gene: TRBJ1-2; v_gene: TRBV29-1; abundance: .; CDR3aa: CSVGGDGGYTF; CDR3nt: TGCAGCGTTGGAGGGGATGGGGGCTACACCTTC
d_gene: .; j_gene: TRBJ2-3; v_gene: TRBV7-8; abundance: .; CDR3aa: CASSSPQADTQYF; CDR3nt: TGTGCCAGCAGCTCTCCTCAAGCAGATACGCAGTATTTT
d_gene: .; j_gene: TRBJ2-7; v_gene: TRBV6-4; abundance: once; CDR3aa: CASSDSFGRGRITNYEQYF; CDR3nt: TGTGCCAGCAGTGACTCGTTCGGACGGGGTAGGATCACGAACTACGAGCAGTACTTC
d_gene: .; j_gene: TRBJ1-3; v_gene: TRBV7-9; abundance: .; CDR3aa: CASTEPGRGNTIYF; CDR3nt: TGTGCCAGCACCGAACCGGGGCGGGGAAACACCATATATTTT
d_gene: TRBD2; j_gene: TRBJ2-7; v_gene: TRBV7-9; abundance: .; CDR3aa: CASSLAGLAGDEQYF; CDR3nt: TGTGCCAGCAGCTTAGCCGGACTAGCGGGAGACGAGCAGTACTTC
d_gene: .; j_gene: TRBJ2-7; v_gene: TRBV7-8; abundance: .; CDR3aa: CASSRKQGHEQYF; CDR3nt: TGTGCCAGCAGCCGGAAACAGGGCCACGAGCAGTACTTC
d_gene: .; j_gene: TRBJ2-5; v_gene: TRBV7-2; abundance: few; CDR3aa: CASSLGAGTQYF; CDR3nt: TGTGCCAGCAGCTTGGGAGCAGGGACCCAGTACTTC
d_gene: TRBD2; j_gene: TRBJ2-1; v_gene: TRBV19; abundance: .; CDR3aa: CASSPSRVAGFNEQFF; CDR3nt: TGTGCCAGTAGTCCATCAAGGGTAGCGGGATTCAATGAGCAGTTCTTC
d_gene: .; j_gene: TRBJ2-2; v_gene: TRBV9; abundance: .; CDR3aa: CASSVGVERGELFF; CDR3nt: TGTGCCAGCAGCGTAGGCGTGGAAAGAGGGGAGCTGTTTTTT
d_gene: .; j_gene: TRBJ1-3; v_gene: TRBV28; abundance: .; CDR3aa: CASSWAGNTIYF; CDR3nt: TGTGCCAGCAGTTGGGCTGGAAACACCATATATTTT
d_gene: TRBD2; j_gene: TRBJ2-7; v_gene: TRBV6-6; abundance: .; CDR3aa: CASRQTSGSVGEQYF; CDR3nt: TGTGCCAGCAGACAGACTAGCGGGAGTGTCGGCGAGCAGTACTTC
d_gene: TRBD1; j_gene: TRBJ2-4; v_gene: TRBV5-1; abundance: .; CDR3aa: CASSLGTGGNIQYF; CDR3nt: TGCGCCAGCAGCTTGGGGACAGGGGGAAACATTCAGTACTTC
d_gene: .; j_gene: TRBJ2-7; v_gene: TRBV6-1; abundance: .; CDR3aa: CASSEAIQTYEQYF; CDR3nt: TGTGCCAGCAGTGAAGCCATACAGACCTACGAGCAGTACTTC
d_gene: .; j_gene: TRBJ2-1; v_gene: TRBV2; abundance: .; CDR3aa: CASRKRDVSYNEQFF; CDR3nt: TGTGCCAGCAGGAAGAGGGACGTTTCCTACAATGAGCAGTTCTTC
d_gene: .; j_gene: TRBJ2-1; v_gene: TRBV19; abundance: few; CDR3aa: CASSITAALNNEQFF; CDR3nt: TGTGCCAGTAGTATCACGGCAGCCCTCAACAATGAGCAGTTCTTC
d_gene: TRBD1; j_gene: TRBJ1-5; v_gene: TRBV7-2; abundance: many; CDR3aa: CASSFLGQGASQPQHF; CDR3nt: TGTGCCAGCAGCTTCCTGGGACAGGGGGCGAGTCAGCCCCAGCATTTT
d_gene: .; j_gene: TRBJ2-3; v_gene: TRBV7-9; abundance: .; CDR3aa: CASSQSRGARTDTQYF; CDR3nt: TGTGCCAGCAGCCAATCTAGGGGGGCCCGCACAGATACGCAGTATTTT
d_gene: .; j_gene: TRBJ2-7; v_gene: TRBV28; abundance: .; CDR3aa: CASSFGGLDEQYF; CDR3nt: TGTGCCAGCAGTTTCGGGGGGCTCGACGAGCAGTACTTC
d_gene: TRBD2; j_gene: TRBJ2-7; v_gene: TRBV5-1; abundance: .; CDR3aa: CASSKTSGTSYEQYF; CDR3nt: TGCGCCAGCAGCAAGACTAGCGGGACATCCTACGAGCAGTACTTC
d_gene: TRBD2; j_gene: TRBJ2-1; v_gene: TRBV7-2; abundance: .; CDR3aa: CASSPRLASDEQFF; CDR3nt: TGTGCCAGCAGCCCCCGACTAGCCTCAGATGAGCAGTTCTTC
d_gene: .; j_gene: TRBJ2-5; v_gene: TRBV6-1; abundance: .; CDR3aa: CASRADQETQYF; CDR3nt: TGTGCCAGTCGGGCGGATCAAGAGACCCAGTACTTC
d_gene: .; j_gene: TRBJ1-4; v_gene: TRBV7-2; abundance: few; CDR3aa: CASSQAGVTNEKLFF; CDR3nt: TGTGCCAGCAGCCAGGCGGGTGTAACTAATGAAAAACTGTTTTTT
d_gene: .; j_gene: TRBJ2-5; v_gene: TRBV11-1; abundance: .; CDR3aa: CASSLGGKGQETQYF; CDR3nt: TGTGCCAGCAGCTTAGGAGGGAAGGGGCAAGAGACCCAGTACTTC